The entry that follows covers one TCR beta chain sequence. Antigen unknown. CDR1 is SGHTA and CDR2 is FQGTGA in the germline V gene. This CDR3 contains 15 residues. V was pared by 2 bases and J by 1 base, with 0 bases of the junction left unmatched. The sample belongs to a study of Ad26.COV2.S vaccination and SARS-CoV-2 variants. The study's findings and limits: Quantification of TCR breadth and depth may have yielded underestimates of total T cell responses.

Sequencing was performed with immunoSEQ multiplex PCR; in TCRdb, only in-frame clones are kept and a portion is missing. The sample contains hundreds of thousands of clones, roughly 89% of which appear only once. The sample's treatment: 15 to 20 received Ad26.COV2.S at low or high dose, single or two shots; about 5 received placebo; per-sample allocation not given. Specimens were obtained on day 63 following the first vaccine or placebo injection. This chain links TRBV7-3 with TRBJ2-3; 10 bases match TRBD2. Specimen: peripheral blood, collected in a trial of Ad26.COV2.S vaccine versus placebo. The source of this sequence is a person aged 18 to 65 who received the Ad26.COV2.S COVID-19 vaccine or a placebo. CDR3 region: CASSLLAGGTDTQYF. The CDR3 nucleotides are TGTGCCAGCAGCTTACTAGCGGGGGGCACAGATACGCAGTATTTT.